Listed here are 22 T cell receptor beta chains from one sample, sequenced in a study of T cell responses to AZD1222 COVID-19 vaccine. Assay: immunoSEQ multiplex PCR; the TCRdb copy retains only in-frame clones and omits some. The repertoire holds over 100,000 clones, with 90% to 95% as singletons. The input for sequencing was peripheral blood, taken on day 0 of AZD1222 vaccination. The receptor source for this set is an adult in good health.

This chain links TRBV9 with TRBJ1-2; D ambiguous. The CDR3 has 14 amino acids. Germline CDR1 SGDLS, CDR2 YYNGEE. Trimming removed 0 bases from V and 5 bases from J, with 11 bases in between. CDR3 in DNA: TGTGCCAGCAGCGTAGTGGACGGAAAATATGGCTACACCTTC. Its translation: CASSVVDGKYGYTF.

The rearrangement links TRBV24-1 to TRBJ1-2, with TRBD1 matching over 9 bases. Trimming removed 4 bases from V and 2 bases from J; junction bases left unmatched: 7. The CDR3 covers 16 residues. Germline CDR1 and CDR2: KGHDR and SFDVKD. CDR3 protein: CATSDRRQGVNYGYTF. CDR3 coding DNA: TGTGCCACCAGTGACCGGCGACAGGGGGTGAACTATGGCTACACCTTC.

The rearrangement joins TRBV5-1 to TRBJ2-1; D might be TRBD1 or TRBD2, each matching 5 bases. Germline CDR1 and CDR2: SGHRS and YFSETQ. The germline V and J ends were trimmed by 2 bases and 7 bases, with 16 bases remaining between them. The CDR3 is made up of 15 amino acids. CDR3 region: CASSFWTSAGNEQFF. The CDR3 DNA follows: TGCGCCAGCAGCTTTTGGACTTCGGCAGGGAATGAGCAGTTCTTC.

The CDR3 DNA reads as TGCGCCAGCAGTCGGGGTCGGGCCGGGGAGCTGTTTTTT. Its translation is CASSRGRAGELFF. The chain joins TRBV4-3 to TRBJ2-2, with D possibly matching TRBD2 (5 bases). V gave up 6 bases and J gave up 6 bases, with 11 bases separating them. Germline V gene sequence: CDR1 LGHNA, CDR2 YSLEER. The CDR3 runs to 13 residues.

The gene calls are TRBV7-8 and TRBJ1-2; D is uncertain. Germline-derived CDR1 and CDR2 are SGHVS and FQNEAQ. V was pared by 1 base and J by 1 base, with 10 bases between. This CDR3 is built from 15 residues. CDR3 region: CASSLGARNNYGYTF. The CDR3 DNA reads TGTGCCAGCAGCTTAGGCGCCAGAAATAACTATGGCTACACCTTC.

DNA of the CDR3: TGTGCCAGCAGGCCGACAGGGAGAGATCAGCCCCAGCATTTT. Translating it yields CASRPTGRDQPQHF. The rearrangement joins TRBV7-2 to TRBJ1-5; TRBD1 matches at 7 bases. The CDR3 has 14 amino acids. V was clipped by 6 bases and J by 5 bases; unmatched bases: 7. The V gene's germline CDR1 is SGHTA and CDR2 FQGNSA.

The chain carries TRBV7-8 and TRBJ2-7, with 7 bases that match TRBD1. CDR1 is SGHVS and CDR2 is FQNEAQ in the germline V gene. The V and J ends lost 5 bases and 6 bases, in that order; junction bases with no gene match: 10. CDR3 length equals 14 residues. Here the CDR3 DNA reads TGTGCCAGCAGCCCCACGTGGGCAGGGGGCGAGCAGTACTTC. Its protein product is CASSPTWAGGEQYF.

This chain joins TRBV19 and TRBJ2-2; a weak D match, TRBD1 (5 bases). V was pared by 7 bases and J by 1 base, with 16 bases between. Looked up from germline, CDR1 is LNHDA and CDR2 is SQIVND (reference sequence). The CDR3 runs to 16 residues. CDR3 sequence (DNA): TGTGCCAGTACCCCTCTGGGGCAACGGAACACCGGGGAGCTGTTTTTT. Translated, it gives CASTPLGQRNTGELFF.

This clone occurred once. The chain recombines TRBV3-1 (or the pseudogene TRBV3-2) with TRBJ2-1; D is uncertain. The CDR3 is 12 residues long. V was cut by 3 bases and J by 8 bases, with 8 bases left in between. CDR1 and CDR2 from the germline V gene are LGHDT and YNNKEL (reference sequence). CDR3 bases: TGTGCCAGCAGCCAGAGCAGCGATGAGCAGTTCTTC. Amino acids: CASSQSSDEQFF.

The chain carries TRBV10-2 and TRBJ1-1; weak D call: TRBD1 (6 bases). There are 13 residues in the CDR3. The V end lost 5 bases, the J end lost 5 bases, and 12 bases lay between the germline ends. Germline V gives CDR1 WSHSY, CDR2 SAAADI. The CDR3 bases are TGCGCCAGCAGTCCCGGGGGCAGGACTGAAGCTTTCTTT. Translation gives CASSPGGRTEAFF.

The chain recombines TRBV3-1 (or the pseudogene TRBV3-2) with TRBJ1-2; no definite D call. V shed 0 bases and J shed 7 bases, with 9 bases lying between them. Germline lookup yields CDR1 LGHDT and CDR2 YNNKEL (reference sequence). CDR3 length: 13 amino acids. Here the CDR3 DNA reads TGTGCCAGCAGCCAAGATGCGTCGGGTGGCTACACCTTC. This encodes CASSQDASGGYTF.

The gene calls are TRBV9 and TRBJ1-1; no clear D. Trimming shortened V by 3 bases and J by 3 bases, and 21 bases separated the two germline ends. CDR1 is SGDLS, CDR2 YYNGEE, per germline. The CDR3 length is 17 residues. CDR3 region: CASSANILTASDTEAFF. The DNA of the CDR3 is TGTGCCAGCAGCGCCAACATACTTACTGCGTCGGACACTGAAGCTTTCTTT.

The chain has TRBV5-1 and TRBJ2-3; possible D gene TRBD1, 5 bases. Trimming removed 1 base at V and 8 bases at J, with 14 bases between. Germline V gene lookup returns CDR1 SGHRS and CDR2 YFSETQ. This CDR3 is 14 amino acids long. The CDR3 DNA is TGCGCCAGCAGCTTGAATCAGGGCTTCGGTACGCAGTATTTT. Protein product: CASSLNQGFGTQYF.

The chain uses TRBV19 and TRBJ2-2, with 8 bases fitting TRBD1. The trim removed 6 bases at V and 6 bases at J, leaving 6 bases unmatched. From germline, CDR1 is LNHDA and CDR2 SQIVND (reference sequence). This CDR3 has 14 residues. CDR3 nucleotide sequence: TGTGCCAGTAGCCGAACGGACAGGGCCGGGGAGCTGTTTTTT. This encodes CASSRTDRAGELFF.

This chain connects TRBV7-9 to TRBJ1-1; D not certain. Germline CDR1 reads SEHNR; CDR2 reads FQNEAQ (reference sequence). V shed 5 bases and J shed 10 bases, with 11 bases lying between them. This CDR3 is built from 11 residues. The CDR3 DNA follows: TGTGCCAGCAGCCCCGCGGTGACAGCTTTCTTT. Translated: CASSPAVTAFF.

This chain links TRBV4-3 with TRBJ1-2; D not resolved. Germline assignment: CDR1 LGHNA and CDR2 YSLEER. This CDR3 spans 13 amino acids. V was trimmed by 1 base and J by 8 bases, leaving 11 bases between them. The CDR3 coding sequence is TGCGCCAGCAGCCAAGGCACGACTGGCGGCTACACCTTC. Its translation is CASSQGTTGGYTF.

The V call is TRBV19, the J call TRBJ1-3; D gene uncertain. The V end was cut by 3 bases, the J end by 2 bases, with 11 bases between. The germline V gene encodes CDR1 LNHDA and CDR2 SQIVND (reference sequence). CDR3 length equals 15 residues. CDR3 in DNA: TGTGCCAGTAGTATGTCCAGTTCAGCTGGAAACACCATATATTTT. Its translation: CASSMSSSAGNTIYF.

The chain joins TRBV10-3 to TRBJ1-4; D unclear. The CDR3 has 13 residues. Trimming shortened V by 4 bases and J by 5 bases, and 8 bases separated the two germline ends. Per germline, CDR1 ENHRY and CDR2 SYGVKD. The CDR3 DNA reads TGTGCCATCAGTGTTGAAGTGAATGAAAAACTGTTTTTT. Amino acid sequence: CAISVEVNEKLFF.

The rearrangement links TRBV30 to TRBJ1-2, with D possibly being TRBD1 (5 bases). CDR3 length equals 13 residues. Trimming shortened V by 3 bases and J by 5 bases, and 13 bases separated the two germline ends. Per germline, CDR1 GTSNPN and CDR2 SVGIG (reference sequence). Here the CDR3 DNA reads TGTGCCTGGAGGAATCAGGGACCTTATGGCTACACCTTC. It is translated as CAWRNQGPYGYTF. Full variable domain (rest looked up from reference TRBV30 and TRBJ1-2): SQTIHQWPATLVQPVGSPLSLECTVEGTSNPNLYWYRQAAGRGLQLLFYSVGIGQISSEVPQNLSASRPQDRQFILSSKKLLLSDSGFYLCAWRNQGPYGYTFGSGTRLTVV.

The chain is built from TRBV4-2 and TRBJ1-3, with D perhaps matching TRBD1 (5 bases). The CDR3 runs to 15 residues. In germline, CDR1 is LGHNA, CDR2 YNFKEQ. V lost 0 bases to trimming and J lost 4 bases, with 10 bases between them. Here the CDR3 reads CASSQEGTLGNTIYF. The DNA of the CDR3 is TGTGCCAGCAGCCAAGAAGGGACCCTCGGAAACACCATATATTTT.

This CDR3 is CASSPGGAPYEQYF. The CDR3 bases are TGTGCCAGCAGCCCCGGGGGGGCCCCCTACGAGCAGTACTTC. This rearrangement joins TRBV6-5 to TRBJ2-7; 8 bases match TRBD2. This CDR3 has 14 amino acids. Germline assignment: CDR1 MNHEY and CDR2 SVGAGI. Trimming took 6 bases from V and 2 from J; bases not matched to a gene: 6.

The chain has TRBV3-1 (or the pseudogene TRBV3-2) and TRBJ1-6, with D uncertain. V lost 2 bases and J 7 bases, leaving 6 bases between the germline ends. This CDR3 has 13 residues. CDR1 is LGHDT and CDR2 is YNNKEL in the germline V gene (reference sequence). CDR3: CASSQYANSPLHF. For the CDR3, the DNA is TGTGCCAGCAGCCAATACGCGAATTCACCCCTCCACTTT.